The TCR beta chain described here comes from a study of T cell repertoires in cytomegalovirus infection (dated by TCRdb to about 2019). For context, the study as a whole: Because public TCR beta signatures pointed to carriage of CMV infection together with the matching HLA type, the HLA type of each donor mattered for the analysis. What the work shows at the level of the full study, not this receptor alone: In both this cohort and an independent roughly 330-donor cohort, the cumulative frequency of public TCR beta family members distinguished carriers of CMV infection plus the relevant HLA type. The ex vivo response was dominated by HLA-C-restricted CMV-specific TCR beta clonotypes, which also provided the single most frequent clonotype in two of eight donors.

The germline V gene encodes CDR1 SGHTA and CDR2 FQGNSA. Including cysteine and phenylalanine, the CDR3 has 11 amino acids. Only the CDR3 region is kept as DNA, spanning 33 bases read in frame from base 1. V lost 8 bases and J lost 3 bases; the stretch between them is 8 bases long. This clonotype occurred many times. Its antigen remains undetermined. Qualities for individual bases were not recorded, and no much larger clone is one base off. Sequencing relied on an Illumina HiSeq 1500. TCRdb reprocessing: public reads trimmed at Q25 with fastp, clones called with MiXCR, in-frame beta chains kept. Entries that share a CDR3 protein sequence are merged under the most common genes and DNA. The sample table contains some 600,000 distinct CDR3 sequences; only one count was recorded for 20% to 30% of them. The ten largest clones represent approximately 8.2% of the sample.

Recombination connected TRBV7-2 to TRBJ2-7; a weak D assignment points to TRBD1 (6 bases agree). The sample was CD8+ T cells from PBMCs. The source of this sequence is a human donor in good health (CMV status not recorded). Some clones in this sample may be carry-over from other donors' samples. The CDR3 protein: CASGTNYEQYF. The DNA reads TGTGCCAGCGGGACAAACTACGAGCAGTACTTC.